This is a list of T cell receptor beta chains from one sample in a study of T cell changes during pregnancy in multiple sclerosis. Only in-frame clones appear in the TCRdb table, and some are missing; sequencing was by immunoSEQ multiplex PCR. The table records tens of thousands of clones, over 80% of them present only once. This material consisted of peripheral blood, taken in the first trimester of pregnancy. The source is a female donor with multiple sclerosis, enrolled in a pregnancy study. Both conserved end residues are part of each CDR3. The D gene is left open where the match is weak. Only some rows state a clone size, as once, few, many or a class for expanded clones.

V	J	D	size	DNA	CDR3
TRBV27	TRBJ2-5	-	-	TGTGCCAGCAGTTCACAGGGTTTCCAAGAGACCCAGTACTTC	CASSSQGFQETQYF
TRBV27	TRBJ1-5	-	once	TGTGCCAGCAGCAGACAGGACAATCAGCCCCAGCATTTT	CASSRQDNQPQHF
TRBV7-9	TRBJ2-7	TRBD2	-	TGTGCCAGCAGCCCTAGGGGACTAGCGGGAGGGTACGAGCAGTACTTC	CASSPRGLAGGYEQYF
TRBV13	TRBJ1-2	-	-	TGTGCCAGCAGCTTTGGGGGCGCGAGGGGCTACACCTTC	CASSFGGARGYTF
TRBV5-4	TRBJ1-2	TRBD1	once	TGTGCCAGCAGTCTGGACAGGGACTATGGCTACACCTTC	CASSLDRDYGYTF
TRBV6-6	TRBJ1-5	-	-	TGTGCCAGCAGTTACCTGGCCGGTGGGGGCTCTCAGCCCCAGCATTTT	CASSYLAGGGSQPQHF
TRBV28	TRBJ2-2	-	-	TGTGCCACCTCAGGCGGGGTTTGGCGCGGGGAGCTGTTTTTT	CATSGGVWRGELFF
TRBV28	TRBJ2-7	TRBD1	-	TGTGCCAGCATTCCGACAGGGCTGCCCTACGAGCAGTACTTC	CASIPTGLPYEQYF
TRBV4-3	TRBJ1-2	TRBD1	-	TGCGCCAGCAGCCAAAACAGACAGGGAAACTATGGCTACACCTTC	CASSQNRQGNYGYTF
TRBV6-5	TRBJ1-1	-	-	TGTGCCAGCAGGTCTCAGGGGAACACTGAAGCTTTCTTT	CASRSQGNTEAFF
TRBV4-1	TRBJ2-7	TRBD1	once	TGCGCCAGCAGCCAAGCTATCCGGGACAGGGGAAACGAGCAGTACTTC	CASSQAIRDRGNEQYF
TRBV2	TRBJ1-3	TRBD1	-	TGTGCCAGCAGCGACAGGGTGCCTGGAAACACCATATATTTT	CASSDRVPGNTIYF
TRBV7-8	TRBJ2-1	TRBD2	-	TGTGCCAGCAGCTTAGAGGCTAGCGGGACGAAGCAGTTCTTC	CASSLEASGTKQFF
TRBV19	TRBJ1-5	TRBD1	-	TGTGCCAGTAGTTACCCGGGACAGGGAGCAGGGCAGCCCCAGCATTTT	CASSYPGQGAGQPQHF
TRBV18	TRBJ2-3	-	-	TGTGCCAGCTCACCTTCGACAGGCACAGATACGCAGTATTTT	CASSPSTGTDTQYF
TRBV7-2	TRBJ2-1	-	-	TGTGCCAGCAGCTTAGCGATTAGCCGGAATGAGCAGTTCTTC	CASSLAISRNEQFF
TRBV4-3	TRBJ2-1	TRBD2	-	TGCGCCAGCAGGGGAGCGGGAGGCACCTACAATGAGCAGTTCTTC	CASRGAGGTYNEQFF
TRBV19	TRBJ1-1	TRBD1	-	TGTGCCAGTAGTAGGATGACAGGGGGGCCCGGGACGGCTTTCTTT	CASSRMTGGPGTAFF
TRBV5-1	TRBJ2-3	-	-	TGCGCCAGCAGCTTGCTAGCGAGTACAGATACGCAGTATTTT	CASSLLASTDTQYF
TRBV5-8	TRBJ2-7	TRBD1	-	TGTGCCAGCAGCTTGACTATGGGACAGTCCTACGAGCAGTACTTC	CASSLTMGQSYEQYF
TRBV7-9	TRBJ2-7	TRBD1	-	TGTGCCAGCAGCCTAGAGGGGGGCAGGGGGCTTGACGAGCAGTACTTC	CASSLEGGRGLDEQYF
TRBV27	TRBJ2-7	-	-	TGTGCCAGCAGTTATAACAATTACGAGCAGTACTTC	CASSYNNYEQYF
TRBV9	TRBJ2-7	TRBD2	-	TGTGCCAGCAGCCCGGGGACTAGCGGATACGAGCAGTACTTC	CASSPGTSGYEQYF
TRBV5-1	TRBJ2-7	TRBD2	-	TGCGCCAGCAGCTCGACTAGCGAGTTATCCTACGAGCAGTACTTC	CASSSTSELSYEQYF
TRBV30	TRBJ1-1	-	few	TGTGCCTGGAGCCCTCGGGTGAACACTGAAGCTTTCTTT	CAWSPRVNTEAFF
TRBV7-9	TRBJ2-1	TRBD1	-	TGTGCCAGCAGCTTTACAGGGGCAACCTACAATGAGCAGTTCTTC	CASSFTGATYNEQFF